A selection of T cell receptor beta chains follows, all from one sample in a study of blood T cell repertoires in COVID-19. The method was immunoSEQ multiplex PCR; TCRdb's version includes in-frame clones alone and lacks a portion of them. This sample has some 220,000 clones, with roughly 85% found just once. Source material: peripheral blood. These receptors were obtained from a woman in her 70s with COVID-19, enrolled during active disease. The CDR3 runs from the conserved cysteine through the conserved F or W. The order of the fields is J gene, D gene, clone size, V gene, CDR3 protein, CDR3 DNA. A D gene is named only where the DNA matches it firmly. The size field is filled for only some rows; it gives once, few, many or a size class.

J gene: TRBJ1-1; D gene: .; clone size: few; V gene: TRBV6-5; CDR3 protein: CASIRDNTNTEAFF; CDR3 DNA: TGTGCCAGCATCCGGGACAATACGAACACTGAAGCTTTCTTT
J gene: TRBJ1-2; D gene: TRBD1; clone size: .; V gene: TRBV2; CDR3 protein: CASSPQGAPGYTF; CDR3 DNA: TGTGCCAGCAGTCCCCAGGGGGCGCCTGGCTACACCTTC
J gene: TRBJ1-6; D gene: TRBD1; clone size: .; V gene: TRBV7-2; CDR3 protein: CASSFPDRGYNSPLHF; CDR3 DNA: TGTGCCAGCAGTTTTCCGGACAGGGGCTATAATTCACCCCTCCACTTT
J gene: TRBJ1-4; D gene: .; clone size: .; V gene: TRBV4-3; CDR3 protein: CASSQALAGTTNEKLFF; CDR3 DNA: TGCGCCAGCAGCCAAGCCCTGGCCGGGACAACTAATGAAAAACTGTTTTTT
J gene: TRBJ1-1; D gene: .; clone size: once; V gene: TRBV9; CDR3 protein: CASSPPDKEAFF; CDR3 DNA: TGTGCCAGCAGCCCTCCGGACAAAGAAGCTTTCTTT
J gene: TRBJ1-2; D gene: .; clone size: .; V gene: TRBV14; CDR3 protein: CASSYRRAYGYTF; CDR3 DNA: TGTGCCAGCAGCTACAGGAGAGCCTATGGCTACACCTTC
J gene: TRBJ2-7; D gene: TRBD1; clone size: few; V gene: TRBV7-8; CDR3 protein: CASSWDRGSPYEQYF; CDR3 DNA: TGTGCCAGCAGCTGGGACAGGGGATCCCCCTACGAGCAGTACTTC
J gene: TRBJ1-2; D gene: .; clone size: .; V gene: TRBV29-1; CDR3 protein: CSVDSDGYTF; CDR3 DNA: TGCAGCGTTGATAGTGATGGCTACACCTTC
J gene: TRBJ1-1; D gene: .; clone size: .; V gene: TRBV19; CDR3 protein: CASRVDRSPGVTEAFF; CDR3 DNA: TGTGCCAGTAGAGTTGACAGGTCTCCTGGGGTCACTGAAGCTTTCTTT
J gene: TRBJ2-3; D gene: .; clone size: .; V gene: TRBV7-8; CDR3 protein: CASSLSGRKRDTQYF; CDR3 DNA: TGTGCCAGCAGCTTAAGTGGGAGGAAGAGAGATACGCAGTATTTT
J gene: TRBJ2-7; D gene: .; clone size: .; V gene: TRBV9; CDR3 protein: CASSVGPGVGSYEQYF; CDR3 DNA: TGTGCCAGCAGCGTAGGGCCCGGGGTGGGCTCCTACGAGCAGTACTTC
J gene: TRBJ2-2; D gene: TRBD1; clone size: few; V gene: TRBV11-3; CDR3 protein: CASSFLTGVGELFF; CDR3 DNA: TGTGCCAGCAGCTTTCTTACAGGGGTCGGGGAGCTGTTTTTT
J gene: TRBJ1-1; D gene: .; clone size: .; V gene: TRBV11-3; CDR3 protein: CASSSFSGEWELDTEAFF; CDR3 DNA: TGTGCCAGCAGCTCGTTTAGCGGCGAGTGGGAGTTAGACACTGAAGCTTTCTTT
J gene: TRBJ1-4; D gene: TRBD1; clone size: .; V gene: TRBV2; CDR3 protein: CASSGQGLTNEKLFF; CDR3 DNA: TGTGCCAGCAGCGGACAGGGCCTAACTAATGAAAAACTGTTTTTT
J gene: TRBJ2-2; D gene: TRBD2; clone size: .; V gene: TRBV19; CDR3 protein: CASLRLAGGGTGELFF; CDR3 DNA: TGTGCCAGTCTGAGACTAGCGGGAGGGGGTACCGGGGAGCTGTTTTTT
J gene: TRBJ1-5; D gene: TRBD1; clone size: .; V gene: TRBV6-2/TRBV6-3; CDR3 protein: CASSRDSSRGKPQHF; CDR3 DNA: TGTGCCAGCAGTAGGGACAGCTCCAGGGGTAAGCCCCAGCATTTT
J gene: TRBJ1-4; D gene: .; clone size: .; V gene: TRBV6-5; CDR3 protein: CASSYSGSTTNEKLFF; CDR3 DNA: TGTGCCAGCAGTTACTCGGGCAGCACAACTAATGAAAAACTGTTTTTT
J gene: TRBJ2-7; D gene: .; clone size: .; V gene: TRBV5-8; CDR3 protein: CASSLSTGHMSSYEQYF; CDR3 DNA: TGTGCCAGCAGCTTGAGTACGGGACATATGAGCTCCTACGAGCAGTACTTC
J gene: TRBJ2-5; D gene: TRBD2; clone size: .; V gene: TRBV24-1; CDR3 protein: CATSDPGALAGQYF; CDR3 DNA: TGTGCCACCAGTGACCCCGGGGCCTTAGCGGGCCAGTACTTC
J gene: TRBJ2-1; D gene: TRBD1; clone size: .; V gene: TRBV4-3; CDR3 protein: CASSQEPGQGHNEQFF; CDR3 DNA: TGCGCCAGCAGCCAAGAGCCGGGACAGGGTCATAATGAGCAGTTCTTC
J gene: TRBJ1-1; D gene: .; clone size: few; V gene: TRBV6-5; CDR3 protein: CASTVEARTEAFF; CDR3 DNA: TGTGCCAGCACCGTGGAGGCGAGGACTGAAGCTTTCTTT
J gene: TRBJ2-1; D gene: TRBD2; clone size: once; V gene: TRBV7-3; CDR3 protein: CASSPQLAGEYNEQFF; CDR3 DNA: TGTGCCAGCAGCCCTCAACTAGCGGGGGAGTACAATGAGCAGTTCTTC